Reported below is one TCR beta chain. Germline V CDR1 and CDR2: SGHDT, YYEEEE. The CDR3 is 13 residues long. Germline trimming cut 5 bases from V and 4 bases from J; bases unmatched to any gene: 2. Data came from immunoSEQ multiplex PCR; TCRdb stores just in-frame clones and leaves some out. The sample records 430,000 or so clones, 70% to 90% being singletons. The data were taken from a study of blood T cell repertoires in COVID-19. The receptor was derived from a man in his late teens or twenties with COVID-19, enrolled during active disease. Sequenced sample: peripheral blood. The rearrangement joins TRBV5-6 to TRBJ2-1, with TRBD1 matching over 8 bases. The CDR3 DNA is TGTGCCAGCAGTCGACAGGGGTACAATGAGCAGTTCTTC. This encodes CASSRQGYNEQFF.